Presented here are 21 T cell receptor beta chains from one specimen sequenced in a study of response to subunit inactivated influenza vaccine. Each CDR3 protein is one row after TCRdb ran MiXCR on the RT-PCR reads. This sample yields roughly 630,000 distinct CDR3 sequences, of which approximately 14% are seen a single time; 7.5% to 8% belongs to the top ten. The input for sequencing was PBMCs from blood, taken 14 days before vaccination. Receptor source: a man between 50 and 59 years old who received an inactivated influenza vaccine.

V usage is TRBV7-9 and J usage is TRBJ2-7; 9 positions agree with TRBD1. The CDR3 runs 15 residues. V was clipped by 5 bases and J by 4 bases; unmatched bases: 9. CDR1 and CDR2 (germline): SEHNR, FQNEAQ (reference sequence). The DNA of the CDR3 is TGTGCCAGCAGCAAGGGACAGGGAACCCTATACGAGCAGTACTTC. It specifies CASSKGQGTLYEQYF. Full variable domain (rest looked up from reference TRBV7-9 and TRBJ2-7): DTGVSQNPRHKITKRGQNVTFRCDPISEHNRLYWYRQTLGQGPEFLTYFQNEAQLEKSRLLSDRFSAERPKGSFSTLEIQRTEQGDSAMYLCASSKGQGTLYEQYFGPGTRLTVT.

The V gene is TRBV21-1, the J gene TRBJ1-3. TRBV21-1 is deemed a pseudogene. The CDR3 runs to 14 residues. The CDR3 DNA reads as TGTGCCAGCAGCCGAGGCAGGGGCTCTCCCACCATATATTTT. Protein: CASSRGRGSPTIYF.

The chain links TRBV15 to TRBJ2-5; no firm D call. The ends were cut back, 5 bases at V and 5 bases at J, with 18 bases in the middle. CDR3 length: 15 residues. Looked up from germline, CDR1 is LNHNV and CDR2 is YYDKDF (reference sequence). The CDR3 DNA follows: TGTGCCACCAGCTCCCCTTTTAGCCTCGGGGAGACCCAGTACTTC. It encodes CATSSPFSLGETQYF.

CDR3 loop: CASSQDGGRVTGELFF. The CDR3 nucleotides read TGCGCCAGCAGCCAAGACGGGGGGCGCGTCACCGGGGAGCTGTTTTTT. V and J are TRBV4-3 and TRBJ2-2; possible D gene TRBD2, 7 bases. CDR1 is LGHNA, CDR2 YSLEER, per germline. Trimming took 0 bases from V and 4 from J, leaving 12 bases between them. The CDR3 extends over 16 amino acids.

The chain is built from TRBV20-1 and TRBJ1-2; D not resolved. The CDR3 consists of 12 residues. Trimming shortened V by 3 bases and J by 6 bases, and 11 bases separated the two germline ends. Germline-derived CDR1 and CDR2 are DFQATT and SNEGSKA (reference sequence). The CDR3 sequence is CSASEGMHGYTF. The CDR3 region has the DNA TGCAGTGCTAGCGAGGGTATGCATGGCTACACCTTC.

There are many counts of this clonotype. CDR3 region: CASSRSRDRVDYGYTF. The CDR3 DNA reads TGTGCCAGCAGCCGGTCCCGGGACAGGGTGGACTATGGCTACACCTTC. The chain recombines TRBV7-9 with TRBJ1-2; TRBD1 matches 9 bases. V was clipped by 5 bases and J by 3 bases; unmatched bases: 10. There are 16 residues in the CDR3. The V gene's germline CDR1 is SEHNR and CDR2 FQNEAQ (reference sequence).

This chain uses TRBV27 with TRBJ2-7; 8 nucleotides line up with TRBD1. This CDR3 has 16 residues. The germline V gene encodes CDR1 MNHEY and CDR2 SMNVEV (reference sequence). With V trimmed by 8 bases and J by 3 bases, 15 bases remained unmatched. CDR3 in amino acids: CASSTLLGQGIYEQYF. In DNA, the CDR3 is TGTGCCAGCTCCACCCTCCTAGGACAGGGAATCTACGAGCAGTACTTC.

The rearrangement links TRBV28 to TRBJ1-6, with D hard to call. The germline CDR1 and CDR2 sequences are MDHEN and SYDVKM. CDR3 size: 12 residues. The V end lost 7 bases, the J end lost 7 bases, and 8 bases lay between the germline ends. In DNA form, the CDR3 reads TGTGCCAGCAAGAACCCAAATTCACCCCTCCACTTT. It translates to CASKNPNSPLHF. Together with reference TRBV28 and TRBJ1-6, the CDR3 gives the full variable domain: DVKVTQSSRYLVKRTGEKVFLECVQDMDHENMFWYRQDPGLGLRLIYFSYDVKMKEKGDIPEGYSVSREKKERFSLILESASTNQTSMYLCASKNPNSPLHFGNGTRLTVT.

Only a few counts were recorded for this clonotype. The genes are TRBV12-3 or TRBV12-4 and TRBJ1-2; D is undetermined. The CDR3 spans 11 residues. The CDR3 loop reads CALGAVHGYTF. Here the CDR3 DNA reads TGTGCATTGGGCGCCGTCCATGGCTACACCTTC.

The chain couples TRBV7-8 to TRBJ1-1, with D possibly being TRBD1 (5 bases). Germline V gene lookup returns CDR1 SGHVS and CDR2 FQNEAQ. Trimming pared 1 base from V and 0 bases from J, leaving 12 bases between. CDR3 length: 16 residues. The DNA of the CDR3 is TGTGCCAGCAGCTTAGAAAGGGCAGGGCTGAACACTGAAGCTTTCTTT. Residues: CASSLERAGLNTEAFF.

This chain links TRBV29-1 with TRBJ1-1; the D gene is possibly TRBD1 (6 bases). Trimming took 3 bases from V and 6 from J, leaving 11 bases between them. The CDR3 is made up of 12 amino acids. Germline V gives CDR1 SQVTM, CDR2 ANQGSEA. The CDR3 nucleotides are TGCAGCGTTGACAGGGGATCCCCTGAAGCTTTCTTT. Residues: CSVDRGSPEAFF.

The gene calls are TRBV2 and TRBJ2-5; weak D call: TRBD1 (6 bases). The CDR3 totals 16 residues. Germline V lookup: CDR1 SNHLY, CDR2 FYNNEI. V dropped 7 bases and J dropped 2 bases, with 20 bases sitting between them. CDR3 nucleotides: TGTGCCAGCATACTTTTTCAGGGGCGGACGCAAGAGACCCAGTACTTC. This gives the protein CASILFQGRTQETQYF.

The chain employs TRBV4-1 and TRBJ2-1; a weak D match, TRBD2 (5 bases). Between the trimmed V and J ends, which lost 5 bases and 3 bases, there was a span of 11 bases. This CDR3 comprises 14 residues. CDR1 MGHRA and CDR2 YSYEKL come from the germline V gene. The CDR3 DNA sequence: TGCGCCAGCAGCTACGAGGGCCTCTACAATGAGCAGTTCTTC. Translation gives CASSYEGLYNEQFF.

The chain has TRBV7-9 and TRBJ2-7; 9 nucleotides align to TRBD2. The CDR3 is made up of 15 amino acids. Germline values: CDR1 SEHNR, CDR2 FQNEAQ (reference sequence). With V trimmed by 7 bases and J by 3 bases, 10 bases remained unmatched. CDR3 nucleotide sequence: TGTGCCAGCATCTACCAAGCGGGAGGAAACTACGAGCAGTACTTC. It yields the protein CASIYQAGGNYEQYF.

There are a few counts of this clonotype. This chain links TRBV6-1 with TRBJ2-1, with 10 bases fitting TRBD1. Germline-derived CDR1 and CDR2 are MNHNS and SASEGT. The CDR3 contains 15 residues. The ends lost 6 bases at V and 2 bases at J; junction bases unmatched: 4. The DNA of the CDR3 is TGTGCCAGCAGAGGGGGGACAGGGGCCTACAATGAGCAGTTCTTC. It yields the protein CASRGGTGAYNEQFF.

In regard to this clonotype: The junction departs from germline at one end; a sequencing error may be responsible. This chain links TRBV7-8 with TRBJ2-7, with 9 bases aligning to TRBD2. Germline-derived CDR1 and CDR2 are SGHVS and FQNEAQ. The CDR3 totals 15 residues. This CDR3 is CATSYPGLASYEQYF. In DNA form, the CDR3 reads TGTGCCACCAGCTACCCGGGACTAGCTTCCTACGAGCAGTACTTC.

The rearrangement joins TRBV6-5 to TRBJ2-1; D is possibly TRBD1 or TRBD2 (5 bases each). Trimming took off 2 bases at V and 7 bases at J, with 21 bases between the two ends. CDR3 length: 17 amino acids. The V gene's germline CDR1 is MNHEY and CDR2 SVGAGI. In nucleotides, the CDR3 is TGTGCCAGCAGTTACGGTGGGGGAGATCAAATTGGTAATGAGCAGTTCTTC. It yields the protein CASSYGGGDQIGNEQFF.

This clonotype has a count of ten or more. This sequence joins TRBV11-2 and TRBJ2-1; 10 bases match TRBD2. The germline V gene encodes CDR1 SGHAT and CDR2 FQNNGV. Trimming at V came to 2 bases and at J to 4 bases, leaving 2 bases not matched to a gene. The CDR3 consists of 15 residues. Here the CDR3 reads CASSLSGGEYNEQFF. CDR3 nucleotide sequence: TGTGCCAGCAGCTTAAGCGGGGGGGAGTACAATGAGCAGTTCTTC.

This clonotype was counted at least ten times. The chain employs TRBV9 and TRBJ2-4; no clear D. There are 14 residues in the CDR3. V lost 0 bases and J lost 0, with 4 bases in between. CDR1 is SGDLS and CDR2 is YYNGEE in the germline V gene. The CDR3 protein is CASSVGGAKNIQYF. Written as DNA, the CDR3 is TGTGCCAGCAGCGTAGGTGGAGCCAAAAACATTCAGTACTTC. The entire variable domain, with the rest obtained from reference TRBV9 and TRBJ2-4, is as follows: DSGVTQTPKHLITATGQRVTLRCSPRSGDLSVYWYQQSLDQGLQFLIQYYNGEERAKGNILERFSAQQFPDLHSELNLSSLELGDSALYFCASSVGGAKNIQYFGAGTRLSVL.

This clonotype was detected many times. The chain is built from TRBV11-3 and TRBJ2-4; 9 bases line up with TRBD2. This CDR3 has 15 residues. Germline V gene data show CDR1 as SGHNT and CDR2 as YENEEA. The J segment lost 8 bases and the V segment lost 5 bases, leaving 10 bases of the junction unmatched. The chain's CDR3 is CASSDAGGPWHIQYF. The CDR3 DNA is TGTGCCAGCAGCGATGCGGGGGGGCCGTGGCACATTCAGTACTTC.

The V call is TRBV6-1, the J call TRBJ1-5; TRBD1 is a possible D gene (6 bases). Trimming took off 4 bases at V and 6 bases at J, with 13 bases between the two ends. The CDR3 runs 14 residues. CDR1 is MNHNS and CDR2 is SASEGT in the germline V gene. CDR3 amino acids: CASSVGGRSQPQHF. For the CDR3, the DNA is TGTGCCAGCAGTGTAGGGGGACGCAGTCAGCCCCAGCATTTT.